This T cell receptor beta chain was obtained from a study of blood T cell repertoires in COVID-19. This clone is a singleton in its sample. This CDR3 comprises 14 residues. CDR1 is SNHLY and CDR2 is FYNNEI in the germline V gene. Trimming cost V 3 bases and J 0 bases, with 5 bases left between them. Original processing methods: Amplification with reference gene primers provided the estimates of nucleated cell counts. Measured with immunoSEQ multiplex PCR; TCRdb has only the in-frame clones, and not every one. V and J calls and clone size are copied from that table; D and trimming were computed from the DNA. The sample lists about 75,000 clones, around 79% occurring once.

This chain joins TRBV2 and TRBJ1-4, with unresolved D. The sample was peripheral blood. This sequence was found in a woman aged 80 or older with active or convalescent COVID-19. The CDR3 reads CASSDRTTNEKLFF. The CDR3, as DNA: TGTGCCAGCAGTGACAGGACAACTAATGAAAAACTGTTTTTT.